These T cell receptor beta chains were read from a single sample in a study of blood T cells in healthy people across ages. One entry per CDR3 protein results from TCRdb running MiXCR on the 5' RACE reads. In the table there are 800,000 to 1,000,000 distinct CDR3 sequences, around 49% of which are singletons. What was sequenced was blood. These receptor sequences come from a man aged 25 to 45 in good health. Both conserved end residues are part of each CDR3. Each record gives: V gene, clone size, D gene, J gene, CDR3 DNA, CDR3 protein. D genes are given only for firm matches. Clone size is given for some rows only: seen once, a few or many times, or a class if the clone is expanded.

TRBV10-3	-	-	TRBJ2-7	TGTGCCATCAGTGAGTATGCCTATACCGGCGGCGAGCAGTACTTC	CAISEYAYTGGEQYF
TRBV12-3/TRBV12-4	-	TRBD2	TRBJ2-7	TGTGCCAGCAGCTGTAGCGGGTCCCTCTACGAGCAGTACTTC	CASSCSGSLYEQYF
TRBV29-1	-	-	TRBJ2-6	TGCAGCGTTTCCCATAGGGGGGCCAACGTCCTGACTTTC	CSVSHRGANVLTF
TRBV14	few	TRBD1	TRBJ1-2	TGTGCCAGCAGCCACCGGGACAGAAGCTATGGCTACACCTTC	CASSHRDRSYGYTF
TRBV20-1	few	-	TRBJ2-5	TGCAGTGCTACCTGGGGGGGCACAAAAGAGACCCAGTACTTC	CSATWGGTKETQYF
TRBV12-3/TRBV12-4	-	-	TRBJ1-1	TGTGCCAGCTCTTTTGGTATCACTGAAGCTTTCTTT	CASSFGITEAFF
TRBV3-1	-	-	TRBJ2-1	TGTGCCAGCAGCCAAGCTTCTATTAGGCGCGATGAGCAGTTCTTC	CASSQASIRRDEQFF
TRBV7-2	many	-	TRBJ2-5	TGTGCCAGCAGTTTGGGCGGTGGGGAGACCCAGTACTTC	CASSLGGGETQYF
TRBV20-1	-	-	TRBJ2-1	TGCAGTGCTAGAGGGCGGAACTACAATGAGCAGTTCTTC	CSARGRNYNEQFF
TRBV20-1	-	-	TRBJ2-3	TGCAGTGCTAGGTCCCCTAACACAGATACGCAGTATTTT	CSARSPNTDTQYF
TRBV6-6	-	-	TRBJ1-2	TGTGCCAGCAGTTACGCAGGGGAGGTGTTATCCAATGGCTACACCTTC	CASSYAGEVLSNGYTF
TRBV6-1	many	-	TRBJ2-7	TGTGCCAGCAGTGAACACGGTGGCGAGCAGTACTTC	CASSEHGGEQYF
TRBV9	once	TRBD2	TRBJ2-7	TGTGCCAGCAGCCCCGGGACTAGTTGGCTTGGAATCGAGCAGTACTTC	CASSPGTSWLGIEQYF
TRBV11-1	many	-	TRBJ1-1	TGTGCCAGCAGCGTACGACAAGGGGTGGCGAACACTGAAGCTTTCTTT	CASSVRQGVANTEAFF
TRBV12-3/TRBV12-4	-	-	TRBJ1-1	TGTGCCAGCAGCAATCAGGGGATGAACACTGAAGCTTTCTTT	CASSNQGMNTEAFF
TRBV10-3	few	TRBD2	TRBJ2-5	TGTGCCATCAGTGATTCGGGGGGAGCGAAAGAGACCCAGTACTTC	CAISDSGGAKETQYF
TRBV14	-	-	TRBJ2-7	TGTGCCAGCAGCCAAGATGTAGGAAAGCGGTACTTC	CASSQDVGKRYF
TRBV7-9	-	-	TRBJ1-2	TGTGCCAGCAGCGCAGGGAGATATGGCTACACCTTC	CASSAGRYGYTF
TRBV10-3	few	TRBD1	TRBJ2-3	TGTGCCATCAGTGAGGAGGACAGGGGTACAGATACGCAGTATTTT	CAISEEDRGTDTQYF
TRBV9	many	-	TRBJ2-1	TGTGCCAGCAGCGTAGCTACCGATGAGCAGTTCTTC	CASSVATDEQFF
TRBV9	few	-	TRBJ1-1	TGTGCCAGCAGACCCGGCCTCATGGACACTGAAGCTTTCTTT	CASRPGLMDTEAFF
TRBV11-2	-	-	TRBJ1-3	TGTGCCAGCAGCTTAGGCCCGTCTGGAAACACCATATATTTT	CASSLGPSGNTIYF
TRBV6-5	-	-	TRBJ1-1	TGTGCCAGCAACCACAGGGAAATCAGTGGGAACACTGAAGCTTTCTTT	CASNHREISGNTEAFF